This TCR beta chain comes out of a study of multiple sclerosis patients with progressive multifocal leukoencephalopathy. Time point defined: approximately 12 months of natalizumab therapy. T1 and T2 blood were collected at 6 and 12 months of natalizumab. Spiked into each PCR were synthetic inline TR CDR3 controls of all V-J pairings. The method was immunoSEQ multiplex PCR; TCRdb's version includes in-frame clones alone and lacks a portion of them. The sample contains 25,000 to 30,000 clones, 85% to 90% of which appear only once. The germline V gene has CDR1 SGHTA and CDR2 FQGNSA. The CDR3 runs 15 residues. The V end lost 2 bases, the J end lost 4 bases, and 15 bases lay between the germline ends.

The sequence derives from a human donor with multiple sclerosis. The sequenced sample was PBMCs, obtained from a patient treated with natalizumab. The rearrangement joins TRBV7-2 to TRBJ2-7; a weak D match, TRBD1 (6 bases). The CDR3 sequence: CASSLRAGAQYEQYF. The CDR3 DNA reads TGTGCCAGCAGCTTACGCGCAGGGGCCCAATACGAGCAGTACTTC.